The 22 T cell receptor beta chains listed next were all sequenced from one sample in a study of shared clonotypes between healthy human individuals. Sequencing was performed with immunoSEQ multiplex PCR; in TCRdb, only in-frame clones are kept and a portion is missing. The top ten hold around 1.7% of the sample, which has about 2,100,000 clones, about 92% seen once. As defined, naive CD8 cells were CD45RO-negative and positively selected for CCR7, with terminally differentiated effector memory CD45RA+ cells excluded. Input material: naive CD8+ T cells from PBMCs. The receptors shown here come from a man aged 18 to 29 in good health. Some clones in this sample may be carry-over from other donors' samples.

The chain has TRBV7-9 and TRBJ2-3; 12 bases match TRBD2. CDR3 size: 17 residues. Germline V CDR1 and CDR2: SEHNR, FQNEAQ (reference sequence). With 5 bases clipped from V and 2 bases from J, the junction kept 8 bases outside the gene matches. CDR3 in DNA: TGTGCCAGCAGCGCCGGGACTAGCGGGTTCCTCACAGATACGCAGTATTTT. This translates into CASSAGTSGFLTDTQYF.

The chain recombines TRBV9 with TRBJ2-5; tentative D call: TRBD1 (6 bases). The CDR3 runs to 15 residues. Trimming stripped 3 bases from V and 2 bases from J, with 14 bases between. Germline CDR1 is SGDLS and CDR2 is YYNGEE. The CDR3: CASSAGQTLQETQYF. In nucleotides, the CDR3 is TGTGCCAGCAGCGCCGGACAGACCCTACAAGAGACCCAGTACTTC.

The genes are TRBV5-1 and TRBJ1-4; 9 nucleotides line up with TRBD1. Losses at the gene ends were 3 bases for V and 8 bases for J; bases not matched to a gene: 5. CDR1 is SGHRS, CDR2 YFSETQ, per germline. The CDR3 spans 14 residues. The CDR3 spells CASSSDRGGEKLFF. The DNA of the CDR3 is TGCGCCAGCAGCTCGGACAGGGGTGGGGAAAAACTGTTTTTT.

The chain carries TRBV15 and TRBJ1-2; 7 bases line up with TRBD1. The J segment lost 1 base and the V segment lost 0 bases, leaving 8 bases of the junction unmatched. The V gene's germline CDR1 is LNHNV and CDR2 YYDKDF (reference sequence). This CDR3 region has 17 residues. CDR3 loop: CATSRERETGNNYGYTF. The CDR3 DNA is TGTGCCACCAGCAGAGAACGGGAGACAGGGAATAACTATGGCTACACCTTC.

Points on this clone: The same CDR3 is also encoded by other DNA sequences in this sample. The chain employs TRBV9 and TRBJ2-1; unclear D gene. V shed 0 bases and J shed 0 bases, with 10 bases lying between them. Per the germline V gene, CDR1 is SGDLS and CDR2 is YYNGEE. This CDR3 is 16 amino acids long. This CDR3 reads CASSVVGRSSYNEQFF. CDR3 DNA: TGTGCCAGCAGCGTAGTTGGACGGAGCTCCTACAATGAGCAGTTCTTC.

The rearrangement links TRBV9 to TRBJ2-6; D is unresolved. Trimming shortened V by 4 bases and J by 0 bases, and 20 bases separated the two germline ends. Germline V CDR1 and CDR2: SGDLS, YYNGEE. The CDR3 loop spans 19 amino acids. The CDR3 sequence is CASSPTSPEYISGANVLTF. The CDR3 region has the DNA TGTGCCAGCAGCCCGACCTCTCCCGAATACATCTCTGGGGCCAACGTCCTGACTTTC. The full variable domain, completed using reference TRBV9 and TRBJ2-6, is DSGVTQTPKHLITATGQRVTLRCSPRSGDLSVYWYQQSLDQGLQFLIQYYNGEERAKGNILERFSAQQFPDLHSELNLSSLELGDSALYFCASSPTSPEYISGANVLTFGAGSRLTVL.

The rearrangement uses TRBV5-5 and TRBJ2-7, with 8 bases aligning to TRBD2. This CDR3 is built from 15 residues. With 3 bases clipped from V and 0 bases from J, the junction kept 5 bases outside the gene matches. Germline values: CDR1 SGHKS, CDR2 YYEKEE (reference sequence). The CDR3 here is CASSSSGRASYEQYF. CDR3 coding DNA: TGTGCCAGCAGCTCGAGCGGGAGAGCCTCCTACGAGCAGTACTTC. Supplemented by reference TRBV5-5 and TRBJ2-7, the full variable domain reads DAGVTQSPTHLIKTRGQQVTLRCSPISGHKSVSWYQQVLGQGPQFIFQYYEKEERGRGNFPDRFSARQFPNYSSELNVNALLLGDSALYLCASSSSGRASYEQYFGPGTRLTVT.

The chain uses TRBV19 and TRBJ1-2; the D gene is possibly TRBD1 (6 bases). Germline assignment: CDR1 LNHDA and CDR2 SQIVND (reference sequence). Trimming removed 2 bases at V and 4 bases at J, with 17 bases between. CDR3 size: 16 residues. CDR3 coding DNA: TGTGCCAGTAGTATAAAAGGCCTGGGACAAATCTATGGCTACACCTTC. Translated: CASSIKGLGQIYGYTF.

This clone has just one count. V usage is TRBV14 and J usage is TRBJ2-5; 9 nucleotides line up with TRBD2. CDR1 is SGHDN and CDR2 is FVKESK in the germline V gene. The CDR3 contains 15 residues. Losses at the gene ends were 2 bases for V and 3 bases for J; bases not matched to a gene: 4. This chain's CDR3 is CASSQQREVEETQYF. For the CDR3, the DNA is TGTGCCAGCAGCCAACAGCGGGAGGTGGAAGAGACCCAGTACTTC. The variable domain in full, completed from reference TRBV14 and TRBJ2-5, reads EAGVTQFPSHSVIEKGQTVTLRCDPISGHDNLYWYRRVMGKEIKFLLHFVKESKQDESGMPNNRFLAERTGGTYSTLKVQPAELEDSGVYFCASSQQREVEETQYFGPGTRLLVL.

This clone has only one observation. The rearrangement joins TRBV28 to TRBJ2-7; 10 nucleotides match TRBD1. Trimming at V came to 6 bases and at J to 4 bases, leaving 9 bases not matched to a gene. Germline V lookup: CDR1 MDHEN, CDR2 SYDVKM. The CDR3 consists of 15 residues. The CDR3 sequence: CASRRGTGAFYEQYF. The CDR3 DNA follows: TGTGCCAGCAGGAGGGGGACAGGGGCGTTTTACGAGCAGTACTTC.

The rearrangement uses TRBV2 and TRBJ2-5; D gene ambiguous. Per germline, CDR1 SNHLY and CDR2 FYNNEI. With 4 bases removed from V and 4 bases from J, the gap between germline ends came to 7 bases. The CDR3 contains 12 residues. In DNA form, the CDR3 reads TGTGCCAGCAGTGGATTCCGAGAGACCCAGTACTTC. Amino acid sequence: CASSGFRETQYF.

The chain couples TRBV6-5 to TRBJ2-1; 8 nucleotides match TRBD2. CDR3 size: 14 residues. J gave up 3 bases and V 10 bases, and 8 bases lay outside the gene matches. Germline V gives CDR1 MNHEY, CDR2 SVGAGI. DNA of the CDR3: TGTGCCACCCTCCGGGGGGGTCTCTACAATGAGCAGTTCTTC. Translating gives CATLRGGLYNEQFF.

V and J are TRBV5-1 and TRBJ2-5; TRBD2 agrees at 10 bases. The CDR3 is 17 amino acids. The germline V gene has CDR1 SGHRS and CDR2 YFSETQ. The trim removed 3 bases at V and 1 base at J, leaving 9 bases unmatched. In DNA form, the CDR3 reads TGCGCCAGCAGCTCCCTACGCCAGCGGGAGGGCCAAGAGACCCAGTACTTC. It is translated as CASSSLRQREGQETQYF.

The V and J genes are TRBV7-9 and TRBJ2-7; TRBD1 agrees at 10 bases. Germline V gene data show CDR1 as SEHNR and CDR2 as FQNEAQ (reference sequence). The CDR3 totals 15 residues. Trimming at V came to 5 bases and at J to 6 bases, leaving 10 bases not matched to a gene. The CDR3 region is CASSPLVRDRGEQYF. The CDR3 coding sequence is TGTGCCAGCAGCCCCCTCGTACGGGACAGGGGCGAGCAGTACTTC.

This clone came up once. J is TRBJ2-7 and V is TRBV11-2; D possibly matches TRBD1 or TRBD2 (5 bases each). Trimming shortened V by 5 bases and J by 4 bases, and 18 bases separated the two germline ends. CDR1 and CDR2 (germline): SGHAT, FQNNGV. This CDR3 spans 15 amino acids. The CDR3 DNA follows: TGTGCCAGCAGCCAGCAGGGCCGGGACGGGTACGAGCAGTACTTC. Translated: CASSQQGRDGYEQYF.

This chain uses TRBV27 with TRBJ1-1; 8 bases are a match to TRBD1. Germline assignment: CDR1 MNHEY and CDR2 SMNVEV (reference sequence). V lost 6 bases to trimming and J lost 1 base; unmatched junction nucleotides: 7. The CDR3 runs 15 residues. CDR3 amino acids: CASSPGGARNTEAFF. The CDR3 nucleotides read TGTGCCAGCAGCCCAGGGGGCGCCCGGAACACTGAAGCTTTCTTT.

The chain couples TRBV28 to TRBJ2-7, with D perhaps matching TRBD1 or TRBD2 (7 bases each). Trimming removed 8 bases at V and 7 bases at J, with 30 bases between. CDR3 length: 17 amino acids. CDR1 and CDR2 (germline): MDHEN, SYDVKM. CDR3 residues: CASYPSGGGPTIGEQYF. The CDR3 DNA sequence: TGTGCCAGCTACCCCTCAGGGGGAGGGCCCACAATTGGGGAGCAGTACTTC.

The V call is TRBV4-1, the J call TRBJ1-2; possibly TRBD1 for D (5 bases). V lost 1 base, J lost 7 bases, and 19 bases lay in between. The CDR3 runs to 16 residues. From germline, CDR1 is MGHRA and CDR2 YSYEKL. The CDR3 loop is CASSQVRVQGYGGYTF. The CDR3 DNA reads TGCGCCAGCAGCCAAGTCAGAGTGCAGGGCTATGGTGGCTACACCTTC.

The chain links TRBV15 to TRBJ2-7; D may be TRBD2 (6 bases). Trimming took off 6 bases at V and 0 bases at J, with 15 bases between the two ends. CDR3 length equals 15 residues. Germline V gives CDR1 LNHNV, CDR2 YYDKDF (reference sequence). In DNA, the CDR3 is TGTGCCACCAGTGATCGGGGACTGAGCTCCTACGAGCAGTACTTC. This encodes CATSDRGLSSYEQYF.

The chain couples TRBV9 to TRBJ2-5; TRBD2 agrees at 14 bases. V lost 3 bases to trimming and J lost 5 bases; unmatched junction nucleotides: 9. The germline V gene encodes CDR1 SGDLS and CDR2 YYNGEE. The CDR3 loop spans 17 amino acids. The CDR3 reads CASSAHGTSGRNETQYF. In DNA, the CDR3 is TGTGCCAGCAGCGCCCACGGGACTAGCGGGAGAAACGAGACCCAGTACTTC.

This chain uses TRBV5-4 with TRBJ2-1, with D possibly being TRBD1 (5 bases). The CDR3 has 15 residues. V shed 2 bases and J shed 1 base, with 10 bases lying between them. The germline gives CDR1 SGHNT, CDR2 YYREEE (reference sequence). The CDR3 spells CASSLGVESYNEQFF. CDR3 bases: TGTGCCAGCAGCTTAGGGGTAGAATCCTACAATGAGCAGTTCTTC.

The rearrangement uses TRBV5-1 and TRBJ2-3; possibly TRBD1 for D (6 bases). CDR3 length: 17 residues. Trimming removed 3 bases from V and 0 bases from J, with 17 bases in between. Looked up from germline, CDR1 is SGHRS and CDR2 is YFSETQ. The CDR3 DNA sequence: TGCGCCAGCAGCTGGCCAGGAGAGGGGACAAGCACAGATACGCAGTATTTT. Amino acids: CASSWPGEGTSTDTQYF.